What follows are 14 T cell receptor beta chains derived from one specimen sequenced in a study of cytomegalovirus exposure and HLA in healthy donors. The primer mix had 60 Vbeta and 13 Jbeta primers. The data were produced by immunoSEQ multiplex PCR, yet TCRdb's version contains in-frame clones alone and is incomplete. The repertoire holds about 120,000 clones, with 75% as singletons. The sequencing input was PBMCs. The receptor source for this set is a woman between 40 and 55 years old in good health and CMV-seropositive.

This clone was observed a handful of times. The chain couples TRBV7-8 to TRBJ1-6; TRBD1 matches at 7 bases. CDR3 length: 16 amino acids. From germline, CDR1 is SGHVS and CDR2 FQNEAQ. The V and J ends lost 2 bases and 7 bases, in that order; junction bases with no gene match: 8. For the CDR3, the DNA is TGTGCCAGCAGCTTATCCCCGGACAGGTCGAATTCACCCCTCCACTTT. Translation gives CASSLSPDRSNSPLHF. Filled out from reference TRBV7-8 and TRBJ1-6, the complete variable domain reads GAGVSQSPRYKVAKRGQDVALRCDPISGHVSLFWYQQALGQGPEFLTYFQNEAQLDKSGLPSDRFFAERPEGSVSTLKIQRTQQEDSAVYLCASSLSPDRSNSPLHFGNGTRLTVT.

The chain carries TRBV6-1 and TRBJ1-4; D remains unclear. The CDR3 sequence is 15 residues long. Trimming left V 2 bases short and J 7 bases short, with 14 bases between. Per the germline V gene, CDR1 is MNHNS and CDR2 is SASEGT. CDR3 bases: TGTGCCAGCAGTGAACGCCCGGAGGCGGGTGAAAAACTGTTTTTT. Translated: CASSERPEAGEKLFF.

The chain carries TRBV7-2 and TRBJ1-2; D gene ambiguous. Looked up from germline, CDR1 is SGHTA and CDR2 is FQGNSA. Trimming left V 5 bases short and J 8 bases short, with 12 bases between. There are 12 residues in the CDR3. CDR3 loop: CASSPTVNGYTF. The CDR3 coding sequence is TGTGCCAGCAGCCCCACAGTTAACGGCTACACCTTC.

V usage is TRBV7-9 and J usage is TRBJ2-2; 7 bases map to TRBD2. This CDR3 is built from 15 residues. Trimming at V came to 0 bases and at J to 6 bases, leaving 4 bases not matched to a gene. Germline CDR1 SEHNR, CDR2 FQNEAQ (reference sequence). CDR3 protein: CASSLARLAAGELFF. In DNA, the CDR3 is TGTGCCAGCAGCTTAGCAAGGCTAGCGGCCGGGGAGCTGTTTTTT.

V and J are TRBV28 and TRBJ1-4; a weak D match, TRBD1 (6 bases). This CDR3 spans 14 amino acids. V lost 5 bases to trimming and J lost 7 bases, with 14 bases between them. CDR1 is MDHEN and CDR2 is SYDVKM in the germline V gene. Here the CDR3 DNA reads TGTGCCAGCAGTCTCCAGGGGTTGAGTGAAAAACTGTTTTTT. Translated, it gives CASSLQGLSEKLFF.

The V gene is TRBV28, the J gene TRBJ1-5; TRBD1 matches 8 bases. This CDR3 contains 15 residues. The germline V gene encodes CDR1 MDHEN and CDR2 SYDVKM. Trimming took 10 bases from V and 0 from J; bases not matched to a gene: 8. CDR3 sequence (DNA): TGTGCCACCGGACAGGGAGGGGATAGCAATCAGCCCCAGCATTTT. Protein sequence: CATGQGGDSNQPQHF.

The chain has TRBV28 and TRBJ2-7, with 8 bases aligning to TRBD1. The CDR3 has 13 residues. The germline V gene encodes CDR1 MDHEN and CDR2 SYDVKM. V lost 6 bases to trimming and J lost 4 bases; unmatched junction nucleotides: 5. The CDR3 coding sequence is TGTGCCAGCAGCCACGGACAGGGTTACGAGCAGTACTTC. Protein: CASSHGQGYEQYF.

This chain joins TRBV4-3 and TRBJ2-5; 13 bases fit TRBD2. The V gene end was trimmed by 0 bases and the J gene end by 3 bases; junction bases not matched to a gene: 7. CDR3 length equals 18 residues. Germline V gene lookup returns CDR1 LGHNA and CDR2 YSLEER. DNA for the CDR3: TGCGCCAGCAGCCAAGATTACGTCGGACTAGCGGGAGAAGAGACCCAGTACTTC. It translates to CASSQDYVGLAGEETQYF.

The chain is built from TRBV9 and TRBJ1-4; D remains ambiguous. This CDR3 region has 13 residues. V dropped 2 bases and J dropped 4 bases, with 6 bases sitting between them. Germline V gene lookup returns CDR1 SGDLS and CDR2 YYNGEE. The CDR3 DNA reads TGTGCCAGCAGCGTCGAGGATAATGAAAAACTGTTTTTT. Translation gives CASSVEDNEKLFF. Full variable domain (missing parts from reference TRBV9 and TRBJ1-4): DSGVTQTPKHLITATGQRVTLRCSPRSGDLSVYWYQQSLDQGLQFLIQYYNGEERAKGNILERFSAQQFPDLHSELNLSSLELGDSALYFCASSVEDNEKLFFGSGTQLSVL.

This clone was seen only once. The chain has TRBV4-2 and TRBJ1-2; 9 bases agree with TRBD1. In germline, CDR1 is LGHNA, CDR2 YNFKEQ. After removal of 5 bases from V and 4 bases from J, the junction contained 8 bases not matched to a gene. The CDR3 length is 15 residues. CDR3 loop: CASSSADRGGYGYTF. CDR3 DNA: TGTGCCAGCAGCTCCGCGGACAGGGGAGGCTATGGCTACACCTTC.

The chain employs TRBV19 and TRBJ2-3; 9 nucleotides agree with TRBD2. J gave up 1 base and V 7 bases, and 12 bases lay outside the gene matches. CDR3 size: 17 residues. Germline CDR1 is LNHDA and CDR2 is SQIVND (reference sequence). CDR3 protein: CASTGFRASGGTDTQYF. The DNA for the CDR3 is TGTGCCAGTACGGGGTTTAGGGCTAGCGGGGGCACAGATACGCAGTATTTT.

The rearrangement links TRBV19 to TRBJ2-3; perhaps TRBD2 as D (5 bases). The V gene lost 6 bases and the J gene lost 1 base, with 20 bases spanning the gap. Per germline, CDR1 LNHDA and CDR2 SQIVND (reference sequence). CDR3 length equals 17 residues. The CDR3 region is CASRRAGGTAGTDTQYF. The DNA of the CDR3 is TGTGCCAGTAGAAGGGCGGGCGGTACAGCAGGCACAGATACGCAGTATTTT. Filled out from reference TRBV19 and TRBJ2-3, the complete variable domain reads DGGITQSPKYLFRKEGQNVTLSCEQNLNHDAMYWYRQDPGQGLRLIYYSQIVNDFQKGDIAEGYSVSREKKESFPLTVTSAQKNPTAFYLCASRRAGGTAGTDTQYFGPGTRLTVL.

The chain has TRBV5-6 and TRBJ1-2; possible D gene TRBD1, 6 bases. Germline V gene lookup returns CDR1 SGHDT and CDR2 YYEEEE. CDR3 length: 14 residues. Trimming removed 5 bases from V and 5 bases from J, with 16 bases in between. CDR3 sequence: CASSSSRDTYGYTF. The CDR3 bases are TGTGCCAGCAGTTCGTCCCGGGACACGTATGGCTACACCTTC.

As for this clone: This specimen includes other DNA sequences encoding the same CDR3. This chain links TRBV9 with TRBJ2-7; D possibly corresponds to TRBD2 (5 bases). The CDR3 runs to 15 residues. Trimming stripped 0 bases from V and 2 bases from J, with 12 bases between. Germline loops: CDR1 SGDLS, CDR2 YYNGEE. CDR3 bases: TGTGCCAGCAGCGTAGGAGGTGGGAGCCCCTACGAGCAGTACTTC. Translating it yields CASSVGGGSPYEQYF.